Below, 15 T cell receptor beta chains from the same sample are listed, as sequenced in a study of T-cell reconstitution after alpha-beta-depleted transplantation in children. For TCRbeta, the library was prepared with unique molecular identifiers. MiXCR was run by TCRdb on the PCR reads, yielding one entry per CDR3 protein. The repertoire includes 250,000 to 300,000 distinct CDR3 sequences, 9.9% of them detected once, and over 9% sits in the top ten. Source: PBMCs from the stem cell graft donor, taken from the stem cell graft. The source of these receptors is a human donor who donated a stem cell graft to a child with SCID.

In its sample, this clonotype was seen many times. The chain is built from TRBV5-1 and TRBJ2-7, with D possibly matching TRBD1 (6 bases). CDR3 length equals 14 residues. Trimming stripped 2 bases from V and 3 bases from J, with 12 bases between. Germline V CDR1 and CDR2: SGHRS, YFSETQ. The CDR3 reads CASSFRGQLYEQYF. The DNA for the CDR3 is TGCGCCAGCAGCTTCCGTGGACAGCTCTACGAGCAGTACTTC.

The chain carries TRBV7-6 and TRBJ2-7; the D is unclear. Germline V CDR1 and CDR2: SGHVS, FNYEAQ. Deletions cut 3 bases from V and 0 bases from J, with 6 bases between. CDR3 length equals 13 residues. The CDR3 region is CASSFAISYEQYF. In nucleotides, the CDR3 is TGTGCCAGCAGCTTCGCAATCTCCTACGAGCAGTACTTC.

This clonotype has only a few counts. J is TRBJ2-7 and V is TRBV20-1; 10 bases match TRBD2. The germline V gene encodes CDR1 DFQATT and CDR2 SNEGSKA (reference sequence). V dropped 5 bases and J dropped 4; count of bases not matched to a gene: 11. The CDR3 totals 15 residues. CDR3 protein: CSAFSQRGGPYEQYF. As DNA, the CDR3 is TGCAGTGCTTTCTCCCAGCGGGGGGGCCCTTACGAGCAGTACTTC.

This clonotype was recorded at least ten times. This CDR3 reads CSVFDVRGLKRVGEQFF. Here the CDR3 DNA reads TGCAGCGTCTTTGATGTACGGGGACTCAAGCGGGTTGGTGAGCAGTTCTTC. This sequence joins TRBV29-1 and TRBJ2-1, with a possible D match to TRBD2 (6 bases). Trimming left V 6 bases short and J 9 bases short, with 30 bases between. This CDR3 spans 17 amino acids. Germline V gene lookup returns CDR1 SQVTM and CDR2 ANQGSEA.

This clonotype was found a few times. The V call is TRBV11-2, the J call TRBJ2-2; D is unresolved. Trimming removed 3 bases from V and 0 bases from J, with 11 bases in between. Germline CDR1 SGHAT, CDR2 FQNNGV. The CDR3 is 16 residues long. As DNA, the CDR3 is TGTGCCAGCAGCTTTACGTTCAGCACGAACACCGGGGAGCTGTTTTTT. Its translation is CASSFTFSTNTGELFF.

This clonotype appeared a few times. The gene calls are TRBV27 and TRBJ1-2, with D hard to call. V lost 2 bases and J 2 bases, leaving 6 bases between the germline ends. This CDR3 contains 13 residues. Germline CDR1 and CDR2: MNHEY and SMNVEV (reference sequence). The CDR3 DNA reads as TGTGCCAGCAGTTTAAGGCTCAACTATGGCTACACCTTC. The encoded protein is CASSLRLNYGYTF.

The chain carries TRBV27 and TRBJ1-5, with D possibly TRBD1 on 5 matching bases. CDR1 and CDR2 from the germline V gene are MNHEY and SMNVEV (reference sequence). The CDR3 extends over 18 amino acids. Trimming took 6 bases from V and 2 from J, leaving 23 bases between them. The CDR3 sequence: CASSPLEIGGGGNQPQHF. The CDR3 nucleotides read TGTGCCAGCAGCCCCCTTGAAATTGGCGGGGGAGGCAATCAGCCCCAGCATTTT.

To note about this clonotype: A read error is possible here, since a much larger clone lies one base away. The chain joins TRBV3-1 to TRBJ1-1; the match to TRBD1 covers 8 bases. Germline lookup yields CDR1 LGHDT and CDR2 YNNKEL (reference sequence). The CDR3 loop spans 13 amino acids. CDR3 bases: TGTGACAGCAGCCGAACAGGGGGCACTGAAGCTTTCTTT. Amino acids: CDSSRTGGTEAFF. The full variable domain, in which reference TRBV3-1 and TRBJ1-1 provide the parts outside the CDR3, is DTAVSQTPKYLVTQMGNDKSIKCEQNLGHDTMYWYKQDSKKFLKIMFSYNNKELIINETVPNRFSPKSPDKAHLNLHINSLELGDSAVYFCDSSRTGGTEAFFGQGTRLTVV.

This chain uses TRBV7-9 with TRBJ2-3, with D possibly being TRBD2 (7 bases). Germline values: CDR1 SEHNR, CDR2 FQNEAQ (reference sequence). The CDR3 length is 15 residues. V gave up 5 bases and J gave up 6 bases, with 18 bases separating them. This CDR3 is CASSRSGGGADTQYF. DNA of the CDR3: TGTGCCAGCAGCCGCTCCGGAGGGGGGGCGGATACGCAGTATTTT.

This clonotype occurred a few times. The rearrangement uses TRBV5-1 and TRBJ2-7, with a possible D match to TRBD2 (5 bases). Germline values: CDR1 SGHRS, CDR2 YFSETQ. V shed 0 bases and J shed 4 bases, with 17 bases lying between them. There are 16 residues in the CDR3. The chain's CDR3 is CASSLEDQRSWYEQYF. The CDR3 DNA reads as TGCGCCAGCAGCTTGGAGGACCAGCGGTCCTGGTACGAGCAGTACTTC.

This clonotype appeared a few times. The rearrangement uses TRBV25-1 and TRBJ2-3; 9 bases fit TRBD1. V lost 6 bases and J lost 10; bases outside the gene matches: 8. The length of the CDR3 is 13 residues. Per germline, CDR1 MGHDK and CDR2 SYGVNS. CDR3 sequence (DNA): TGTGCCAGCAGCCGGGGACAGGGCATTCCGCAGTATTTT. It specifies CASSRGQGIPQYF.

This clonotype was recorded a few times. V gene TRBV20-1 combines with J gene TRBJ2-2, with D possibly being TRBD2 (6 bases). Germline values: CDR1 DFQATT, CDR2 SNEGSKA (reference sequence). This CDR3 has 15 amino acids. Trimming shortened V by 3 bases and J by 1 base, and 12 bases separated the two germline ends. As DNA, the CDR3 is TGCAGTGCTAGGGGTCCGGGGGTGAACACCGGGGAGCTGTTTTTT. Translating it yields CSARGPGVNTGELFF.

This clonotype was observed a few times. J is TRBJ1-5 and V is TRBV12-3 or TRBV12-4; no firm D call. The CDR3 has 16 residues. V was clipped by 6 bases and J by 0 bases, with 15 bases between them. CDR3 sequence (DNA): TGTGCCAGCAGATCATACGGAGGAGTTAGCAATCAGCCCCAGCATTTT. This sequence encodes CASRSYGGVSNQPQHF.

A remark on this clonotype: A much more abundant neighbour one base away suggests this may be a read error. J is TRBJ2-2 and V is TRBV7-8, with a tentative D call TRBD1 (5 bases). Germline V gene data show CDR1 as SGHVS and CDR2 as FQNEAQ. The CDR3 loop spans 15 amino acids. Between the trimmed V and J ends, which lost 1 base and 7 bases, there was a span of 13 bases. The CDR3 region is CASSLDIREGGELFF. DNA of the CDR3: TGTGCCAGCAGCTTAGATATCAGGGAAGGCGGGGAGCTGTTTTTT.

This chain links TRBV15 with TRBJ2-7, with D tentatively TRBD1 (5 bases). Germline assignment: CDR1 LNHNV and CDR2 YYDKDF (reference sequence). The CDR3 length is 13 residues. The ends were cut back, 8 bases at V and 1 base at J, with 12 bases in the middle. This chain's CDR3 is CATAPQGSYEQYF. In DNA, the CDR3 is TGTGCCACCGCACCCCAGGGTTCCTACGAGCAGTACTTC.